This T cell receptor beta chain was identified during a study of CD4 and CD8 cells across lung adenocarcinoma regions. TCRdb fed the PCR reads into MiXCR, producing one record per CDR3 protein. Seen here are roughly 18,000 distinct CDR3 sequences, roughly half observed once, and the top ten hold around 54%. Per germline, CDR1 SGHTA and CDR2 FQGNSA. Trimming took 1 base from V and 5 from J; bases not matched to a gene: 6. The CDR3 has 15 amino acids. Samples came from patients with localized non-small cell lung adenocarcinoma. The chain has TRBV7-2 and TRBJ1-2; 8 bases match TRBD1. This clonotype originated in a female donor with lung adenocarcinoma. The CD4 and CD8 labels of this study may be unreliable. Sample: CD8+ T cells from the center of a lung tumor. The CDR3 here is CASSLGTGGGYGYTF. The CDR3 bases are TGTGCCAGCAGCTTAGGCACAGGGGGGGGGTATGGCTACACCTTC. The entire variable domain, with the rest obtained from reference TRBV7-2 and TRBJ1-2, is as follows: GAGVSQSPSNKVTEKGKDVELRCDPISGHTALYWYRQSLGQGLEFLIYFQGNSAPDKSGLPSDRFSAERTGGSVSTLTIQRTQQEDSAVYLCASSLGTGGGYGYTFGSGTRLTVV.